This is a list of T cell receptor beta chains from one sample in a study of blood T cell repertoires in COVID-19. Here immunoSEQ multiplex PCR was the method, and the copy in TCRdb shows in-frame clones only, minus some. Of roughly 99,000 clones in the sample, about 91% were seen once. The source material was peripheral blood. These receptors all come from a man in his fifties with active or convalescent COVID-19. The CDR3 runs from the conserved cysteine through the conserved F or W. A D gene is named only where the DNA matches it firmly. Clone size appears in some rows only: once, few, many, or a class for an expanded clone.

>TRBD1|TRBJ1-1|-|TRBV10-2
CASSGQGWKNTEAFF
TGCGCCAGCAGTGGACAGGGGTGGAAGAACACTGAAGCTTTCTTT
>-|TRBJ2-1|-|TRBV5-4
CASSLDQGPQFGQFF
TGTGCCAGCAGCTTGGATCAGGGCCCTCAGTTTGGGCAGTTCTTC
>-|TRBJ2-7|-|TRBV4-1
CASSQDLLAQYF
TGCGCCAGCAGCCAAGATCTGTTAGCTCAGTACTTC
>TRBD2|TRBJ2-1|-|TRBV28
CASSFGGELAGGYEQFF
TGTGCCAGCAGTTTCGGTGGGGAGCTAGCGGGAGGCTATGAGCAGTTCTTC
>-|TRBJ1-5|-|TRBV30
CAWSGQISNQPQHF
TGTGCCTGGAGTGGGCAGATAAGCAATCAGCCCCAGCATTTT
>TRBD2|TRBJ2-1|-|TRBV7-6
CASSLVTAGGGNEQFF
TGTGCCAGCAGCTTAGTAACCGCGGGAGGAGGCAATGAGCAGTTCTTC
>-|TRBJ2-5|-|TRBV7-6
CASRGEGGTQYF
TGTGCCAGCAGGGGGGAAGGGGGGACCCAGTACTTC
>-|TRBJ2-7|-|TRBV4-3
CASSQDPGGYEQYF
TGCGCCAGCAGCCAAGATCCCGGCGGCTACGAGCAGTACTTC
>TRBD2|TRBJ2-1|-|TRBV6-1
CASSEAVAGGGQFF
TGTGCCAGCAGTGAAGCGGTAGCGGGAGGGGGGCAGTTCTTC
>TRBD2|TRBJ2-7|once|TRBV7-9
CASSLADGDEQYF
TGTGCCAGCAGTCTAGCGGACGGCGACGAGCAGTACTTC
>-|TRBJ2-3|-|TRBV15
CATSRDRDLGADTQYF
TGTGCCACCAGCAGAGATCGCGACCTAGGAGCAGATACGCAGTATTTT
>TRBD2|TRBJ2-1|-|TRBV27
CASSLGASGSYNEQFF
TGTGCCAGCAGTTTAGGGGCTAGCGGGAGCTACAATGAGCAGTTCTTC
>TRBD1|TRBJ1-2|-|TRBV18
CASSPPGGSNYGYTF
TGTGCCAGCTCCCCCCCAGGGGGCTCTAACTATGGCTACACCTTC
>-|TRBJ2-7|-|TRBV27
CASRDTGFSSYEQYF
TGTGCCAGCAGAGATACAGGGTTCAGCTCCTACGAGCAGTACTTC
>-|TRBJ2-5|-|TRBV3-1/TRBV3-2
CASSPQEPGSSSETQYF
TGTGCCAGCAGCCCCCAGGAGCCCGGATCTAGCTCAGAGACCCAGTACTTC
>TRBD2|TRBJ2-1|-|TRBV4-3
CASSPSGSSYNEQFF
TGCGCCAGCAGCCCCAGCGGGAGCTCCTACAATGAGCAGTTCTTC
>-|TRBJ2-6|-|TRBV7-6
CASSQQGTGANVLTF
TGTGCCAGCAGCCAGCAGGGAACTGGGGCCAACGTCCTGACTTTC
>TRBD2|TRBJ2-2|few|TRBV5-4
CASSLAIAGAGELFF
TGTGCCAGCAGCTTGGCGATAGCGGGGGCCGGGGAGCTGTTTTTT
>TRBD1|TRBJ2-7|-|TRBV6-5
CASSRDSRRYEQYF
TGTGCCAGCAGTCGGGACAGTAGGAGGTACGAGCAGTACTTC
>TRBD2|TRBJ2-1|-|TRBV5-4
CASKRGGDSYNEQFF
TGTGCCAGCAAGAGGGGAGGGGACTCCTACAATGAGCAGTTCTTC
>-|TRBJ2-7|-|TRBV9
CASSPAGHEQYF
TGTGCCAGCAGCCCCGCGGGGCACGAGCAGTACTTC
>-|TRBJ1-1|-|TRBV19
CASSDLQGWTEAFF
TGTGCCAGCTCCGATCTACAGGGATGGACTGAAGCTTTCTTT
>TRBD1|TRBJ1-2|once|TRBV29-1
CSVALHRDSYGYTF
TGCAGCGTTGCCTTACACCGGGACAGCTATGGCTACACCTTC
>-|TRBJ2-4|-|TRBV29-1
CSVLGRDRAPNIQYF
TGCAGCGTTCTCGGGAGGGACAGGGCCCCAAACATTCAGTACTTC
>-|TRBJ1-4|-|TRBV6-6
CASSYSGWGTELFF
TGTGCCAGCAGTTACTCAGGCTGGGGGACTGAACTGTTTTTT
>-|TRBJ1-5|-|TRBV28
CASSLGAGPSNQPQHF
TGTGCCAGCAGTTTAGGAGCAGGGCCCAGCAATCAGCCCCAGCATTTT
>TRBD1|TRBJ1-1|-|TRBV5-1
CASRGEVNTEAFF
TGCGCCTCCAGGGGGGAGGTGAACACTGAAGCTTTCTTT
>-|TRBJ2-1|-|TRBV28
CASIRGSSYNEQFF
TGTGCCAGCATTCGCGGCAGCTCCTACAATGAGCAGTTCTTC
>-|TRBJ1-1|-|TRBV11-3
CASSLGRNTEAFF
TGTGCCAGCAGCTTAGGTCGGAACACTGAAGCTTTCTTT
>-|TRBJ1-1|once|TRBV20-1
CMTDRGDAFF
TGCATGACGGACAGAGGGGATGCTTTCTTT
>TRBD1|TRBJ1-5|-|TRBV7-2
CVSSIHRGGNQPQHF
TGTGTCAGCAGCATCCACAGGGGAGGCAATCAGCCCCAGCATTTT
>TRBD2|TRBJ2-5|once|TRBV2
CASTGTSRQETQYF
TGTGCCAGCACCGGGACTAGTCGACAAGAGACCCAGTACTTC
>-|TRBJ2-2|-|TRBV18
CASSPPSSRNTGELFF
TGTGCCAGCTCACCACCGTCTAGCAGGAACACCGGGGAGCTGTTTTTT
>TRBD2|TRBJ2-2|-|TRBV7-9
CASSLELATGELFF
TGTGCCAGCAGCTTAGAACTAGCGACCGGGGAGCTGTTTTTT
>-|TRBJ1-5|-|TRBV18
CASSPRGQNQPQHF
TGTGCCAGCTCACCACGTGGACAGAATCAGCCCCAGCATTTT
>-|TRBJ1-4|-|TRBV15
CATSRGGESEKLFF
TGTGCCACCAGCAGAGGGGGGGAGAGTGAAAAACTGTTTTTT
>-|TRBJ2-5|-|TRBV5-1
CASSPHGQPQETQYF
TGCGCCAGCAGCCCACACGGACAGCCCCAAGAGACCCAGTACTTC
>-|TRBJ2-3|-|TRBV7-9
CASSLAETVGDTQYF
TGTGCCAGCAGCTTAGCGGAGACAGTCGGAGATACGCAGTATTTT
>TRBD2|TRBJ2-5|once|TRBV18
CASSAGDQETQYF
TGTGCCAGCTCAGCGGGGGACCAAGAGACCCAGTACTTC
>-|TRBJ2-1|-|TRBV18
CASSPTLGIGRANEQFF
TGTGCCAGCTCACCTACCCTGGGGATCGGGAGAGCTAATGAGCAGTTCTTC
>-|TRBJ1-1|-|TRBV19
CASSMPRVWGANTEAFF
TGTGCCAGTAGTATGCCCCGTGTGTGGGGCGCGAACACTGAAGCTTTCTTT
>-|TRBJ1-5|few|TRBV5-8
CASSGAGIQPQHF
TGTGCCAGCAGTGGCGCGGGGATTCAGCCCCAGCATTTT
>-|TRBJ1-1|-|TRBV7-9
CASSRNMNTEAFF
TGTGCCAGCAGTCGTAACATGAACACTGAAGCTTTCTTT
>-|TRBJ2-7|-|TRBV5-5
CASSLEGGGGLEQYF
TGTGCCAGCAGCTTGGAGGGTGGAGGGGGCCTCGAGCAGTACTTC
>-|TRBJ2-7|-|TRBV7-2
CASSFLAAGEWEQYF
TGTGCCAGCAGCTTCCTAGCCGCCGGGGAGTGGGAGCAGTACTTC
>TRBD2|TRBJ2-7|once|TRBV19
CASSTLTSGVYEQYF
TGTGCCAGTAGCACCTTAACTAGCGGGGTCTACGAGCAGTACTTC
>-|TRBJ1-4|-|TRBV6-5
CASSYLAREGEKLFF
TGTGCCAGCAGTTACTTGGCCAGGGAGGGTGAAAAACTGTTTTTT
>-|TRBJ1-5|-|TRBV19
CASSKSGSGQPQHF
TGTGCCAGTAGTAAGTCAGGGTCAGGCCAGCCCCAGCATTTT